These 22 T cell receptor beta chains share one sample of origin, sequenced in a study of blood T cell repertoires in COVID-19. Here immunoSEQ multiplex PCR was the method, and the copy in TCRdb shows in-frame clones only, minus some. The sample contains some 250,000 clones, about 81% of which appear only once. Sequencing was performed on peripheral blood. All receptors derive from a woman aged 55-69 years with active or convalescent COVID-19.

This clone was recorded only once. The chain carries TRBV12-5 and TRBJ1-4; D remains unclear. V lost 6 bases and J lost 3, with 8 bases in between. The V gene's germline CDR1 is LGHNT and CDR2 FRNRAP. This CDR3 contains 13 residues. The CDR3 sequence is CASGRESNEKLFF. In DNA, the CDR3 is TGTGCTAGTGGGAGGGAGTCTAATGAAAAACTGTTTTTT.

This chain connects TRBV13 to TRBJ1-2; D is undetermined. Germline loops: CDR1 PRHDT, CDR2 FYEKMQ (reference sequence). The CDR3 is 13 amino acids. Trimming took off 0 bases at V and 7 bases at J, with 9 bases between the two ends. The DNA for the CDR3 is TGTGCCAGCAGCTTAGGGCAGGTGGGTGGCTACACCTTC. Translating it yields CASSLGQVGGYTF.

The chain joins TRBV7-9 to TRBJ1-5; 8 nucleotides match TRBD1. V trimming: 3 bases; J trimming: 2 bases; junction bases outside the gene matches: 3. Per the germline V gene, CDR1 is SEHNR and CDR2 is FQNEAQ (reference sequence). This CDR3 spans 15 amino acids. CDR3 sequence: CASSLTGVGNQPQHF. Written as DNA, the CDR3 is TGTGCCAGCAGCTTGACAGGGGTCGGCAATCAGCCCCAGCATTTT. Full variable domain (remainder filled in from reference TRBV7-9 and TRBJ1-5): DTGVSQNPRHKITKRGQNVTFRCDPISEHNRLYWYRQTLGQGPEFLTYFQNEAQLEKSRLLSDRFSAERPKGSFSTLEIQRTEQGDSAMYLCASSLTGVGNQPQHFGDGTRLSIL.

This clone was seen many times. V gene TRBV2 combines with J gene TRBJ2-7; 8 bases fit TRBD1. Germline CDR1 reads SNHLY; CDR2 reads FYNNEI. The V gene end was trimmed by 5 bases and the J gene end by 0 bases; junction bases not matched to a gene: 3. The length of the CDR3 is 14 residues. The CDR3 reads CASSLDRGSYEQYF. The CDR3 bases are TGTGCCAGCAGTCTAGACAGGGGCTCCTACGAGCAGTACTTC.

V is TRBV11-2 and J is TRBJ2-3; perhaps TRBD2 as D (7 bases). The germline CDR1 and CDR2 sequences are SGHAT and FQNNGV. V lost 0 bases to trimming and J lost 5 bases, with 12 bases between them. This CDR3 is 15 amino acids long. The CDR3 nucleotides are TGTGCCAGCAGCTTAGACCGGGGGGCGGGAGATACGCAGTATTTT. This sequence encodes CASSLDRGAGDTQYF.

The chain is built from TRBV10-3 and TRBJ1-6, with 7 nucleotides matching TRBD1. The V gene end was trimmed by 2 bases and the J gene end by 0 bases; junction bases not matched to a gene: 7. The CDR3 is 18 amino acids. Germline CDR1 is ENHRY and CDR2 is SYGVKD. The CDR3 is CAISEAPTGSSYNSPLHF. DNA of the CDR3: TGTGCCATCAGTGAGGCCCCGACAGGGAGCTCCTATAATTCACCCCTCCACTTT.

The chain uses TRBV19 and TRBJ2-1; 9 bases map to TRBD2. This CDR3 has 16 residues. Germline-derived CDR1 and CDR2 are LNHDA and SQIVND (reference sequence). Trimming removed 5 bases from V and 12 bases from J; junction bases left unmatched: 17. In DNA, the CDR3 is TGTGCCAGTAGTCTCCGGGCTAGCGGGGCCCAGGGGGGGCAGTTCTTC. Amino acids: CASSLRASGAQGGQFF.

The chain uses TRBV10-3 and TRBJ2-7; D perhaps matches TRBD2 (5 bases). The CDR3 has 13 amino acids. V was shortened by 7 bases and J by 4 bases, with 14 bases between the two germline ends. The V gene's germline CDR1 is ENHRY and CDR2 SYGVKD. CDR3 DNA: TGTGCCATCAACCCGCAGGAGGAATACGAGCAGTACTTC. This translates into CAINPQEEYEQYF.

This chain connects TRBV7-3 to TRBJ2-1; 7 bases agree with TRBD2. The V gene end was trimmed by 5 bases and the J gene end by 4 bases; junction bases not matched to a gene: 11. This CDR3 comprises 16 residues. CDR1 and CDR2 from the germline V gene are SGHTA and FQGTGA. CDR3 sequence reads: CASSPKGGGGYNEQFF. The CDR3 DNA sequence: TGTGCCAGCAGCCCAAAGGGCGGGGGAGGGTACAATGAGCAGTTCTTC.

This clone turned up a few times. The gene calls are TRBV7-8 and TRBJ2-1; the D is unclear. The germline CDR1 and CDR2 sequences are SGHVS and FQNEAQ. Trimming took off 5 bases at V and 8 bases at J, with 10 bases between the two ends. This CDR3 has 12 amino acids. The CDR3 loop reads CASSPLTYEQFF. CDR3 coding DNA: TGTGCCAGCAGCCCACTAACGTATGAGCAGTTCTTC.

The chain carries TRBV9 and TRBJ2-3; no clear D gene. CDR1 SGDLS and CDR2 YYNGEE come from the germline V gene. With 4 bases removed from V and 0 bases from J, the gap between germline ends came to 6 bases. There are 13 residues in the CDR3. CDR3 in amino acids: CASSPPSTDTQYF. The CDR3 nucleotides read TGTGCCAGCAGCCCCCCGAGCACAGATACGCAGTATTTT.

The chain is built from TRBV5-1 and TRBJ2-5; D call uncertain. This CDR3 has 14 residues. Germline CDR1 reads SGHRS; CDR2 reads YFSETQ. V lost 3 bases and J 2 bases, leaving 11 bases between the germline ends. The CDR3 reads CASSSTARQETQYF. CDR3 DNA: TGCGCCAGCAGCTCTACAGCCCGACAAGAGACCCAGTACTTC. Supplemented by reference TRBV5-1 and TRBJ2-5, the full variable domain reads KAGVTQTPRYLIKTRGQQVTLSCSPISGHRSVSWYQQTPGQGLQFLFEYFSETQRNKGNFPGRFSGRQFSNSRSEMNVSTLELGDSALYLCASSSTARQETQYFGPGTRLLVL.

V and J are TRBV2 and TRBJ2-3; 8 bases align to TRBD2. V trimming: 10 bases; J trimming: 2 bases; junction bases outside the gene matches: 8. The germline V gene has CDR1 SNHLY and CDR2 FYNNEI. The CDR3 sequence is 14 residues long. CDR3 in amino acids: CATRAGANTDTQYF. In DNA form, the CDR3 reads TGTGCCACCCGAGCGGGGGCGAACACAGATACGCAGTATTTT.

This sequence joins TRBV2 and TRBJ2-1; TRBD2 is a possible D gene (7 bases). This CDR3 is built from 15 residues. The germline V gene encodes CDR1 SNHLY and CDR2 FYNNEI. The V gene lost 7 bases and the J gene lost 6 bases, with 19 bases spanning the gap. The CDR3 sequence is CASTALEGGPNEQFF. DNA for the CDR3: TGTGCCAGCACCGCCCTCGAGGGGGGGCCCAATGAGCAGTTCTTC.

CDR3: CASSLAENYGYTF. CDR3 bases: TGTGCCAGCAGCTTAGCGGAGAACTATGGCTACACCTTC. The V and J genes are TRBV7-9 and TRBJ1-2, with D unclear. The CDR3 contains 13 residues. V lost 0 bases, J lost 2 bases, and 4 bases lay in between. CDR1 and CDR2 from the germline V gene are SEHNR and FQNEAQ (reference sequence).

This clone was picked up a small number of times. V usage is TRBV12-3 or TRBV12-4 and J usage is TRBJ1-2; D might be TRBD1 (5 bases). The CDR3 has 12 amino acids. V was shortened by 5 bases and J by 9 bases, with 13 bases between the two germline ends. The CDR3 loop is CASSAPQASYTF. The CDR3 bases are TGTGCCAGCAGTGCCCCACAGGCAAGCTACACCTTC.

The rearrangement uses TRBV6-5 and TRBJ1-4; TRBD1 is a possible D gene (5 bases). V lost 6 bases and J 3 bases, leaving 14 bases between the germline ends. Germline V CDR1 and CDR2: MNHEY, SVGAGI. This CDR3 is 15 amino acids long. The CDR3 bases are TGTGCCAGCAGCGGCTACGGGGGAGCTAATGAAAAACTGTTTTTT. Translating gives CASSGYGGANEKLFF.

V usage is TRBV11-2 and J usage is TRBJ1-1; D is unresolved. There are 10 residues in the CDR3. The V and J ends lost 4 bases and 11 bases respectively, with 8 bases between them. The V gene's germline CDR1 is SGHAT and CDR2 FQNNGV. The CDR3, as DNA: TGTGCCAGCAGCTCCCTAAATGCTTTCTTT. It is translated as CASSSLNAFF.

The chain recombines TRBV30 with TRBJ1-2; 10 bases line up with TRBD1. This CDR3 spans 14 amino acids. The germline CDR1 and CDR2 sequences are GTSNPN and SVGIG (reference sequence). The V and J ends lost 6 bases and 8 bases, in that order; junction bases with no gene match: 12. CDR3 nucleotides: TGTGCCTGCCCGCGGACAGGGGGGGTAGGGGGCTACACCTTC. Translation: CACPRTGGVGGYTF.

The V and J genes are TRBV7-9 and TRBJ1-1, with 8 bases fitting TRBD1. The junction had 3 bases not matched to a gene; V was cut back by 6 bases and J by 0 bases. The CDR3 loop spans 14 amino acids. CDR1 is SEHNR and CDR2 is FQNEAQ in the germline V gene (reference sequence). CDR3 protein: CASSDRGMNTEAFF. CDR3 in DNA: TGTGCCAGCAGTGACAGGGGTATGAACACTGAAGCTTTCTTT.

The chain is built from TRBV5-1 and TRBJ2-5, with a tentative D call TRBD2 (6 bases). V was cut by 5 bases and J by 4 bases, with 18 bases left in between. Germline loops: CDR1 SGHRS, CDR2 YFSETQ. This CDR3 contains 15 residues. CDR3 in amino acids: CASRRGSGEGETQYF. CDR3 bases: TGCGCCAGCAGGAGGGGTAGCGGAGAGGGAGAGACCCAGTACTTC.

This chain links TRBV5-1 with TRBJ2-1; 12 bases line up with TRBD2. The V gene end was trimmed by 4 bases and the J gene end by 9 bases; junction bases not matched to a gene: 5. CDR3 size: 14 residues. Germline CDR1 reads SGHRS; CDR2 reads YFSETQ. CDR3 sequence (DNA): TGCGCCAGCAGCCTAGCGGGGGGGCTCGGTGAGCAGTTCTTC. Its protein is CASSLAGGLGEQFF.